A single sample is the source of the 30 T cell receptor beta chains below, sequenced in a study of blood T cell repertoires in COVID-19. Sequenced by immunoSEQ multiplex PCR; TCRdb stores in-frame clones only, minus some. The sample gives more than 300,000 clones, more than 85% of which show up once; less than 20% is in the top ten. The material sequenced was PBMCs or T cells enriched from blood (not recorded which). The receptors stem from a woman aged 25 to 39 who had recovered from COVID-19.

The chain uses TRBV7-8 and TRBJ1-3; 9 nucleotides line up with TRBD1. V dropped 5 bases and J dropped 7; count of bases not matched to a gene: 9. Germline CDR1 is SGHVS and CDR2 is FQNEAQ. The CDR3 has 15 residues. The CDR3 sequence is CASSRGQGFWNTIYF. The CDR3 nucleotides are TGTGCCAGCAGCCGAGGACAGGGGTTTTGGAACACCATATATTTT. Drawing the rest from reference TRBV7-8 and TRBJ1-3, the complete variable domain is GAGVSQSPRYKVAKRGQDVALRCDPISGHVSLFWYQQALGQGPEFLTYFQNEAQLDKSGLPSDRFFAERPEGSVSTLKIQRTQQEDSAVYLCASSRGQGFWNTIYFGEGSWLTVV.

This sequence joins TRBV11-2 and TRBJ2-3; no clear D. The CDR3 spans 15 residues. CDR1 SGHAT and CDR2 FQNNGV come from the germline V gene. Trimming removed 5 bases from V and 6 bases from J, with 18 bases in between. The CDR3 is CASSPRPLRMDTQYF. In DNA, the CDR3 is TGTGCCAGCAGCCCTAGACCCCTACGAATGGATACGCAGTATTTT.

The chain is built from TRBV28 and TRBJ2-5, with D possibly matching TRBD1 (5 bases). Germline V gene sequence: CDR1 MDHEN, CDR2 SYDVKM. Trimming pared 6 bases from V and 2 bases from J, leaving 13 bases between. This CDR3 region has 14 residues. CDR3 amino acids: CASRGDWGQETQYF. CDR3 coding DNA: TGTGCCAGCAGAGGGGATTGGGGACAAGAGACCCAGTACTTC.

The CDR3 region has the DNA TGTGCCAGCAGCCCAATGGGATGGGACAGATCCAGCTACGAGCAGTACTTC. Translating gives CASSPMGWDRSSYEQYF. This chain joins TRBV4-2 and TRBJ2-7, with TRBD1 identical over 7 bases. The CDR3 has 17 amino acids. Per germline, CDR1 LGHNA and CDR2 YNFKEQ. Trimming at V came to 4 bases and at J to 3 bases, leaving 15 bases not matched to a gene.

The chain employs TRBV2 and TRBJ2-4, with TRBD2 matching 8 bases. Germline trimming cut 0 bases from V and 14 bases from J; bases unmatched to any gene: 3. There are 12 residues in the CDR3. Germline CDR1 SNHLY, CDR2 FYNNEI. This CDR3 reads CASSEAGAGEYF. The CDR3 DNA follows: TGTGCCAGCAGTGAAGCCGGAGCGGGGGAGTACTTC.

The CDR3 DNA follows: TGTGCCAGCAGTGGCAGTTTAAACACTGAAGCTTTCTTT. Its translation is CASSGSLNTEAFF. The chain couples TRBV28 to TRBJ1-1; no firm D call. The CDR3 extends over 13 amino acids. Trimming took off 5 bases at V and 2 bases at J, with 9 bases between the two ends. Germline-derived CDR1 and CDR2 are MDHEN and SYDVKM.

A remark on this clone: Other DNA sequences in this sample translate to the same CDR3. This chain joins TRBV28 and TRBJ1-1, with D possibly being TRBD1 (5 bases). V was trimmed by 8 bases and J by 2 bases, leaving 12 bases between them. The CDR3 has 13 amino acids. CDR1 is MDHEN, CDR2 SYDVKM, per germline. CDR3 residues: CASRSGQNTEAFF. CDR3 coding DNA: TGTGCCAGCCGGTCAGGGCAAAACACTGAAGCTTTCTTT. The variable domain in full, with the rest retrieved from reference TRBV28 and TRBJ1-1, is DVKVTQSSRYLVKRTGEKVFLECVQDMDHENMFWYRQDPGLGLRLIYFSYDVKMKEKGDIPEGYSVSREKKERFSLILESASTNQTSMYLCASRSGQNTEAFFGQGTRLTVV.

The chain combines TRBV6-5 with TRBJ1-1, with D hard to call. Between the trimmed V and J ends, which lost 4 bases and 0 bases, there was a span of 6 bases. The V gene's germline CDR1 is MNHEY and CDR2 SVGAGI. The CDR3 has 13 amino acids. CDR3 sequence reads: CASSSGMNTEAFF. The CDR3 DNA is TGTGCCAGCAGTTCAGGAATGAACACTGAAGCTTTCTTT.

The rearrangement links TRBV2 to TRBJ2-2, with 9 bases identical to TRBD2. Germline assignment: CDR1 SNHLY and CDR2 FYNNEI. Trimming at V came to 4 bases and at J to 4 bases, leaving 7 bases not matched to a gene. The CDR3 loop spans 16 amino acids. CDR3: CASSGVSGGFTGELFF. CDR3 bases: TGTGCCAGCAGTGGGGTTAGCGGGGGCTTCACCGGGGAGCTGTTTTTT.

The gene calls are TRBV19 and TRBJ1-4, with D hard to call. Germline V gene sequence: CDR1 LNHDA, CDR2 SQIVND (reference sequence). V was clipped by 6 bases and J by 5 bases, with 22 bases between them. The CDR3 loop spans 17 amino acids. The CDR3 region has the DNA TGTGCCAGTAGCCGAGAACAGCCGACGGCTACGAATGAAAAACTGTTTTTT. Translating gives CASSREQPTATNEKLFF.

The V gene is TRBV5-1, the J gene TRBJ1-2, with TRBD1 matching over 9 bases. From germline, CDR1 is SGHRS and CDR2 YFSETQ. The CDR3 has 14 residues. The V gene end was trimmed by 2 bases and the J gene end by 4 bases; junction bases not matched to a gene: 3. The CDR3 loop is CASSFSTGGYGYTF. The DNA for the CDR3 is TGCGCCAGCAGCTTCTCGACAGGGGGCTATGGCTACACCTTC.

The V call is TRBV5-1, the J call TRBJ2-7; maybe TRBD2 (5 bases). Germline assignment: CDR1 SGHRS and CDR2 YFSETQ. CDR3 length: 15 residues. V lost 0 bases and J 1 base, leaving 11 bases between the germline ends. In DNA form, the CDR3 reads TGCGCCAGCAGCTTGGGCGCGGGTTTTTCCTACGAGCAGTACTTC. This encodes CASSLGAGFSYEQYF.

As DNA, the CDR3 is TGTGCCAGCAGCACCAGATGGAGCGCCTATAGCTCCTACAATGAGCAGTTCTTC. Translated: CASSTRWSAYSSYNEQFF. The J gene is TRBJ2-1, the V gene TRBV9, with D unclear. The CDR3 spans 18 residues. Germline V gene sequence: CDR1 SGDLS, CDR2 YYNGEE. Trimming removed 4 bases at V and 0 bases at J, with 20 bases between.

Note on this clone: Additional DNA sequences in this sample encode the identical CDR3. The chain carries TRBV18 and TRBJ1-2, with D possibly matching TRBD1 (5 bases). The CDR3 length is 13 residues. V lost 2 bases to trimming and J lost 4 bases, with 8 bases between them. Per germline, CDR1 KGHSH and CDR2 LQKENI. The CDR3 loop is CASSPDSSYGYTF. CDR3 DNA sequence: TGTGCCAGCTCACCAGACAGCTCCTATGGCTACACCTTC.

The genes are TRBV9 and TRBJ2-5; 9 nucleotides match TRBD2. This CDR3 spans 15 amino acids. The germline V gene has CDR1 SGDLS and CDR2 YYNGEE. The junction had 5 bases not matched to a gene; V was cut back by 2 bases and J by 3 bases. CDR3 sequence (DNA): TGTGCCAGCAGCGTGTGGCGGGAGGGAAAAGAGACCCAGTACTTC. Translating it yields CASSVWREGKETQYF.

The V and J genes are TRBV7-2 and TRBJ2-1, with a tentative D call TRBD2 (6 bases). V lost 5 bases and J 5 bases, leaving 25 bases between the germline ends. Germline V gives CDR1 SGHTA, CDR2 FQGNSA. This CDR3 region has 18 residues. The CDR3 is CASSLPTYRWVADNEQFF. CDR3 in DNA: TGTGCCAGCAGCCTCCCCACTTACAGGTGGGTAGCGGACAATGAGCAGTTCTTC.

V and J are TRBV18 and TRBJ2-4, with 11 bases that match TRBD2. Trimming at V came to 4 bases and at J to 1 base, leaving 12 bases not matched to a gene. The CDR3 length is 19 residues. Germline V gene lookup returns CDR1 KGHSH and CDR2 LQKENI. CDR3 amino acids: CASSLRLAGRVGAKNIQYF. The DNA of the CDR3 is TGTGCCAGCTCACTAAGACTAGCGGGAAGGGTCGGGGCCAAAAACATTCAGTACTTC.

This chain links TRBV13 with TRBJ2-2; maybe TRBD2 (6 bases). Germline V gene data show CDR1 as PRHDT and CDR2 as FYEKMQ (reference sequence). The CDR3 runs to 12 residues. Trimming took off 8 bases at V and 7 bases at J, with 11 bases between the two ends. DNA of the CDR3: TGTGCCAGCGGAGCCGGGGGCGGGGAGCTGTTTTTT. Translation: CASGAGGGELFF.

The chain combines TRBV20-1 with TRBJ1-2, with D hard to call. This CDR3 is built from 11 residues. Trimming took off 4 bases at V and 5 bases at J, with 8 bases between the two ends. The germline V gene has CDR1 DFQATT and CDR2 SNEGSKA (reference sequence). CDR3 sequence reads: CSATREYGYTF. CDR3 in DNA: TGCAGTGCTACACGGGAATATGGCTACACCTTC.

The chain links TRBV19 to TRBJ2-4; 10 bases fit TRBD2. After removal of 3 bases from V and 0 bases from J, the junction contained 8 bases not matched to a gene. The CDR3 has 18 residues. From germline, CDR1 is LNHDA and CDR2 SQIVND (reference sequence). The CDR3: CASSMRLAGVLAKNIQYF. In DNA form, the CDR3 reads TGTGCCAGTAGTATGCGGCTAGCGGGGGTATTAGCCAAAAACATTCAGTACTTC.

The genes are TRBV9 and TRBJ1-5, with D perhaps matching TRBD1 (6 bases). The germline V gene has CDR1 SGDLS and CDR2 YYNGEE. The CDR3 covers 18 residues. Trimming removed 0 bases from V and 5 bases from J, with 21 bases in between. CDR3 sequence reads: CASSVGRFRRGGDQPQHF. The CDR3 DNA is TGTGCCAGCAGCGTAGGCAGGTTCCGTAGAGGGGGGGATCAGCCCCAGCATTTT.

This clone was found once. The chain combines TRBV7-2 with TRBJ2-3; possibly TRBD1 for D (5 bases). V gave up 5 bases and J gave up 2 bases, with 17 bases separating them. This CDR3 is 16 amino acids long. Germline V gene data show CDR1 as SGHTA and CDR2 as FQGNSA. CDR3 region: CASSLGAGTFTDTQYF. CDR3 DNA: TGTGCCAGCAGCCTTGGGGCCGGAACCTTCACAGATACGCAGTATTTT.

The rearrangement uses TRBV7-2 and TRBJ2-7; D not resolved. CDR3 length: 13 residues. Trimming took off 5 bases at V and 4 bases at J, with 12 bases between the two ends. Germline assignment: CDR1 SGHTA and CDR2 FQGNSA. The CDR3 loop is CASSLKSGYEQYF. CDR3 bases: TGTGCCAGCAGCCTCAAATCGGGTTACGAGCAGTACTTC.

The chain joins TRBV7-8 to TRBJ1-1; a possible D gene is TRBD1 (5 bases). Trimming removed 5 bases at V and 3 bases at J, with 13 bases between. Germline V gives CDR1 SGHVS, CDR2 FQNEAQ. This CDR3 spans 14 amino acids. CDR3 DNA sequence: TGTGCCAGCAGCAAGACAGATCATCACACTGAAGCTTTCTTT. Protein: CASSKTDHHTEAFF.

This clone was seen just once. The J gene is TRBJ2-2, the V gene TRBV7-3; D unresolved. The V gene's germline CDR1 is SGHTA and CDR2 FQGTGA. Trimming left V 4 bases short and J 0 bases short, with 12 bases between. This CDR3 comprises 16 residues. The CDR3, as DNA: TGTGCCAGCAGCTCCTGGATAACAGCGAACACCGGGGAGCTGTTTTTT. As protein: CASSSWITANTGELFF.

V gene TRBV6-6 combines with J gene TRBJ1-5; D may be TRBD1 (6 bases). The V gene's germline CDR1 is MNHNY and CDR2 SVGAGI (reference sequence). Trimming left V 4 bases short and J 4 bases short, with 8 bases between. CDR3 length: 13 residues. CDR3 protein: CASSFTGNQPQHF. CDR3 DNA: TGTGCCAGCAGTTTTACAGGGAATCAGCCCCAGCATTTT.

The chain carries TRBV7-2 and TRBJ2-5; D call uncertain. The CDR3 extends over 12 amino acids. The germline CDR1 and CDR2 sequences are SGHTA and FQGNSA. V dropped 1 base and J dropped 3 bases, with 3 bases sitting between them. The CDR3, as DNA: TGTGCCAGCAGCTTAGTTAAAGAGACCCAGTACTTC. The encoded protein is CASSLVKETQYF. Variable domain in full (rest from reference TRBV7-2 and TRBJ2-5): GAGVSQSPSNKVTEKGKDVELRCDPISGHTALYWYRQSLGQGLEFLIYFQGNSAPDKSGLPSDRFSAERTGGSVSTLTIQRTQQEDSAVYLCASSLVKETQYFGPGTRLLVL.

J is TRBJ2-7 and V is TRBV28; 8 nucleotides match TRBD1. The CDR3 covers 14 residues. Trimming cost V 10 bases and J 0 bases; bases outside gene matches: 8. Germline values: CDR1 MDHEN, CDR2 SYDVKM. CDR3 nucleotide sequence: TGTGCCACGGGGACAGGAATACACTCCTACGAGCAGTACTTC. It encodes CATGTGIHSYEQYF. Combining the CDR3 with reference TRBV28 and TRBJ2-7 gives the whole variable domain DVKVTQSSRYLVKRTGEKVFLECVQDMDHENMFWYRQDPGLGLRLIYFSYDVKMKEKGDIPEGYSVSREKKERFSLILESASTNQTSMYLCATGTGIHSYEQYFGPGTRLTVT.

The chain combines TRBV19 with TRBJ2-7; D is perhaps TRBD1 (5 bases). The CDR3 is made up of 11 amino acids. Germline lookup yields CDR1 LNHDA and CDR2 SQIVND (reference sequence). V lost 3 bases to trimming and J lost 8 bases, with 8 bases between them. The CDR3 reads CASSIGQKQYF. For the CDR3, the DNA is TGTGCCAGTAGTATTGGACAAAAGCAGTACTTC.

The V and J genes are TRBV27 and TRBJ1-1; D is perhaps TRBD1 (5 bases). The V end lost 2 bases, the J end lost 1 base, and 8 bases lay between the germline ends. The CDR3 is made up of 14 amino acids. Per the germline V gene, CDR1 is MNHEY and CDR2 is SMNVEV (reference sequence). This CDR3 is CASSLHQGNTEAFF. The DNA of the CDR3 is TGTGCCAGCAGTTTACATCAGGGGAACACTGAAGCTTTCTTT.